One T cell receptor (beta chain) is described in this entry. The sample is drawn from a study of blood T cell repertoires in COVID-19. Germline lookup yields CDR1 SGHRS and CDR2 YFSETQ. The V gene lost 0 bases and the J gene lost 4 bases, with 10 bases spanning the gap. The CDR3 sequence is 14 residues long. Only in-frame clones appear in the TCRdb table, and some are missing; sequencing was by immunoSEQ multiplex PCR. Of fewer than 150,000 clones in the sample, more than 80% were seen once. The chain uses TRBV5-1 and TRBJ2-5; perhaps TRBD2 as D (5 bases). This receptor was identified in a woman of 80 years or more in a cohort sampled during active or convalescent COVID-19. The source material was peripheral blood. As DNA, the CDR3 is TGCGCCAGCAGCTTGGGTAGCGTGGGAGAGACCCAGTACTTC. Translation gives CASSLGSVGETQYF.